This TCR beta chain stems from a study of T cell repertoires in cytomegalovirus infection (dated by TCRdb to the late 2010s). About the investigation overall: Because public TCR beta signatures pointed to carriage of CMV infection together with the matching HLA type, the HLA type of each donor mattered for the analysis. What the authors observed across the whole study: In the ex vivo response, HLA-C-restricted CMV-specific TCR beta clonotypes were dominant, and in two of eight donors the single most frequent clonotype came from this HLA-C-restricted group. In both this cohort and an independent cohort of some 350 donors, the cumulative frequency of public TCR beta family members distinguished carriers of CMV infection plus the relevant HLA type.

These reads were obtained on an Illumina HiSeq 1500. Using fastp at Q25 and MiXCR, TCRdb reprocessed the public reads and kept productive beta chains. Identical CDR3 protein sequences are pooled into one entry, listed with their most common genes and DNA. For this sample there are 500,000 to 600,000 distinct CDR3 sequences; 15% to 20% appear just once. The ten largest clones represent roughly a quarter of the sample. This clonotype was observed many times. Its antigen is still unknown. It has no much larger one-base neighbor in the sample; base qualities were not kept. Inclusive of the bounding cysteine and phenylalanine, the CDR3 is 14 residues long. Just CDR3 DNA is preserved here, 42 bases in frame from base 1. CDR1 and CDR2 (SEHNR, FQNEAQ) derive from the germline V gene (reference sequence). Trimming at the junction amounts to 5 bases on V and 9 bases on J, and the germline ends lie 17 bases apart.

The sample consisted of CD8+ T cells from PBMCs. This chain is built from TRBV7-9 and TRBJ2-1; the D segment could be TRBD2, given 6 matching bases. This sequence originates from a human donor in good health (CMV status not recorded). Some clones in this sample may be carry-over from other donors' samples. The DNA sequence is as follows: TGTGCCAGCAGCCTCATAGCGGCCGCGGGTGAGCAGTTCTTC. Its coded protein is CASSLIAAAGEQFF.